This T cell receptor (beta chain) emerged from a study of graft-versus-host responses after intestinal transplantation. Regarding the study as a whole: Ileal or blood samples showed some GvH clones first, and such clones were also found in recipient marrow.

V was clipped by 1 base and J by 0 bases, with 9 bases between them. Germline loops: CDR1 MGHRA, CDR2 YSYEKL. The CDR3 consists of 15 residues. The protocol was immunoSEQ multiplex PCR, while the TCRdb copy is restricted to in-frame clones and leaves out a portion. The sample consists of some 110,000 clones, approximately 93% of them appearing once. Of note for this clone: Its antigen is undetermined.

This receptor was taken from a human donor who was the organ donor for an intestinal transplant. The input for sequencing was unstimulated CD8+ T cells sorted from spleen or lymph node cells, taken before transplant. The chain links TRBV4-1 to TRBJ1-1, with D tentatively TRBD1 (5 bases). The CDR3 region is CASSQVGTVNTEAFF. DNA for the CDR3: TGCGCCAGCAGCCAAGTCGGGACGGTGAACACTGAAGCTTTCTTT.